Listed below are T cell receptor beta chains from one sample, sequenced in a study of early T cells in non-severe SARS-CoV-2 infection. From the 5' RACE reads, TCRdb called clonotypes with MiXCR, one entry per CDR3 protein. The sample contains some 70,000 distinct CDR3 sequences, around a tenth of which appear only once. Material: whole blood. The receptor set was obtained from an adult who was a healthcare worker with PCR-confirmed SARS-CoV-2 infection or an uninfected control (not recorded which). CDR3s include the opening cysteine and the closing phenylalanine or tryptophan. D genes are given only for firm matches. A clone size is listed for some rows: how often the clone was seen (once, few, many), or a class if it is expanded.

TRBV27	TRBJ1-5	few	NA	CASSLLATGFNQPQHF	TGTGCCAGCAGTTTGTTGGCGACAGGCTTTAATCAGCCCCAGCATTTT
TRBV9	TRBJ1-2	NA	NA	CASSGDIYGYTF	TGTGCCAGCAGCGGTGACATCTATGGCTACACCTTC
TRBV6-4	TRBJ2-1	few	NA	CASSEGRGTMQFF	TGTGCCAGCAGTGAAGGAAGGGGGACTATGCAGTTCTTC
TRBV20-1	TRBJ1-1	few	NA	CSARDLMNTEAFF	TGCAGTGCTAGAGATTTAATGAACACTGAAGCTTTCTTT
TRBV4-3	TRBJ2-1	few	NA	CASSLRASTVLGDEQFF	TGCGCCAGCAGCCTCCGAGCGTCGACTGTTTTAGGGGATGAGCAGTTCTTC
TRBV4-3	TRBJ2-5	many	NA	CASSLRPRETQYF	TGCGCCAGCAGCCTCCGGCCGCGAGAGACCCAGTACTTC
TRBV2	TRBJ1-4	few	NA	CASKGEEKLFF	TGTGCCAGCAAGGGTGAAGAAAAACTGTTTTTT
TRBV7-2	TRBJ2-1	NA	TRBD1	CASSFRGQGSSYNEQFF	TGTGCCAGCAGCTTCCGAGGACAGGGAAGCTCCTACAATGAGCAGTTCTTC
TRBV2	TRBJ1-5	NA	NA	CASRREPGLGNQPQHF	TGTGCCAGCAGAAGAGAGCCGGGACTTGGCAATCAGCCCCAGCATTTT
TRBV12-3/TRBV12-4	TRBJ2-7	NA	TRBD2	CASSLARRGLAATYEQYF	TGTGCCAGCAGTTTAGCGCGGCGGGGACTAGCGGCAACCTACGAGCAGTACTTC
TRBV18	TRBJ2-1	NA	NA	CAGSPLGNEQFF	TGTGCCGGCTCACCACTCGGGAATGAGCAGTTCTTC
TRBV6-1	TRBJ2-5	many	NA	CASSEVGGQETQYF	TGTGCCAGCAGTGAGGTCGGGGGGCAGGAGACCCAGTACTTC
TRBV7-9	TRBJ2-3	NA	TRBD1	CASSWTGQGDTQYF	TGTGCCAGCAGCTGGACAGGACAGGGAGATACGCAGTATTTT
TRBV20-1	TRBJ2-5	many	TRBD2	CSARKPGLAGRAQETQYF	TGCAGTGCTAGAAAACCGGGACTAGCGGGAAGGGCGCAAGAGACCCAGTACTTC
TRBV24-1	TRBJ2-4	NA	NA	CATSDSLKGNSIQYF	TGTGCCACCAGTGATTCTTTGAAGGGGAACTCTATTCAGTACTTC
TRBV20-1	TRBJ2-6	few	NA	CSASSGANVLTF	TGCAGTGCTAGCTCTGGGGCCAACGTCCTGACTTTC
TRBV20-1	TRBJ2-7	NA	TRBD2	CSAESGRASYEQYF	TGCAGTGCCGAAAGCGGGAGGGCATCCTACGAGCAGTACTTC
TRBV10-3	TRBJ1-1	many	NA	CAISAYEDSNTEAFF	TGTGCCATCAGTGCCTACGAGGACTCGAACACTGAAGCTTTCTTT
TRBV7-9	TRBJ2-3	NA	NA	CASSPETGRDTQYF	TGTGCCAGCAGCCCCGAGACCGGGCGGGATACGCAGTATTTT
TRBV20-1	TRBJ2-3	NA	TRBD2	CSASPRLAGARTDTQYF	TGCAGTGCTAGTCCCCGCCTAGCGGGAGCTCGCACAGATACGCAGTATTTT
TRBV5-6	TRBJ1-2	many	NA	CASSLDSNYGYTF	TGTGCCAGCAGCCTGGACAGTAACTATGGCTACACCTTC
TRBV29-1	TRBJ2-1	many	TRBD2	CSVEDLTGGNEQFF	TGCAGCGTTGAAGATCTGACGGGGGGAAATGAGCAGTTCTTC
TRBV7-2	TRBJ2-3	few	TRBD1	CASSVGTVYTDTQYF	TGTGCCAGCAGCGTCGGGACAGTTTACACAGATACGCAGTATTTT
TRBV7-9	TRBJ1-1	few	NA	CASSLTGHGTEAFF	TGTGCCAGCAGCTTAACAGGGCATGGGACTGAAGCTTTCTTT
TRBV18	TRBJ2-4	many	NA	CASSPSKGRRNIQYF	TGTGCCAGCTCACCGAGCAAGGGGAGACGAAACATTCAGTACTTC
TRBV7-9	TRBJ2-6	few	TRBD1	CASMGSRDSLVANVLTF	TGTGCCAGCATGGGAAGCCGGGACAGTCTTGTCGCCAACGTCCTGACTTTC
TRBV3-1	TRBJ2-3	few	NA	CASSPVLEVFTDTQYF	TGTGCCAGCAGTCCGGTACTAGAGGTCTTCACAGATACGCAGTATTTT
TRBV6-5	TRBJ2-2	few	NA	CASSRDIRGGELFF	TGTGCCAGCAGTCGAGATATCCGGGGCGGGGAGCTGTTTTTT
TRBV3-1	TRBJ2-1	NA	TRBD2	CASSPRTSGEQFF	TGTGCCAGCAGCCCCCGGACTAGCGGTGAGCAGTTCTTC
TRBV5-1	TRBJ2-5	few	TRBD2	CASSLAVGGETQYF	TGCGCCAGCAGCTTGGCGGTGGGAGGGGAGACCCAGTACTTC
TRBV2	TRBJ2-7	NA	NA	CASSALYEQYF	TGTGCCAGCAGTGCACTTTACGAGCAGTACTTC
TRBV7-9	TRBJ2-2	many	TRBD2	CASSRSGSGRYTGELFF	TGTGCCAGCAGCCGGTCCGGTAGCGGGAGGTACACCGGGGAGCTGTTTTTT
TRBV30	TRBJ1-5	many	NA	CAWSVKGSAGNQPQHF	TGTGCCTGGAGTGTAAAAGGTTCAGCCGGCAATCAGCCCCAGCATTTT
TRBV20-1	TRBJ1-4	many	TRBD1	CSARPAPGTGEEKLFF	TGCAGTGCTAGACCGGCACCGGGGACAGGGGAGGAAAAACTGTTTTTT
TRBV3-1	TRBJ1-1	few	NA	CASSHASLTEAFF	TGTGCCAGCAGCCATGCCAGTTTGACTGAAGCTTTCTTT
TRBV19	TRBJ1-5	many	NA	CASSSRPLTNQPQHF	TGTGCCAGTAGTTCACGACCCTTAACAAATCAGCCCCAGCATTTT
TRBV7-8	TRBJ1-3	many	NA	CASSSRHSGNTIYF	TGTGCCAGCAGCTCCAGACACTCTGGAAACACCATATATTTT
TRBV5-1	TRBJ2-3	few	TRBD2	CASSHGLAGEGTDTQYF	TGCGCCAGCAGCCATGGACTAGCGGGAGAGGGCACAGATACGCAGTATTTT
TRBV6-5	TRBJ2-7	NA	TRBD2	CASSYSSGRSYEQYF	TGTGCCAGCAGTTATTCTAGCGGGAGAAGTTACGAGCAGTACTTC
TRBV10-3	TRBJ1-2	NA	NA	CASHSGVGYGYTF	TGTGCCTCCCACTCAGGGGTAGGATATGGCTACACCTTC
TRBV7-8	TRBJ2-1	few	NA	CASSGGTSSYNEQFF	TGTGCCAGCAGCGGGGGGACAAGCTCCTACAATGAGCAGTTCTTC
TRBV7-2	TRBJ2-1	NA	NA	CASSLAWDADEQFF	TGTGCCAGCAGCTTAGCTTGGGACGCGGATGAGCAGTTCTTC
TRBV3-1	TRBJ2-7	NA	NA	CASSTGDEQYF	TGTGCCAGCAGCACAGGAGACGAGCAGTACTTC
TRBV7-6	TRBJ1-1	many	NA	CASSLVSRGTEAFF	TGTGCCAGCAGCTTAGTATCACGGGGAACTGAAGCTTTCTTT
TRBV2	TRBJ2-5	NA	NA	CASSVIQTQYF	TGTGCCAGCAGTGTAATCCAGACCCAGTACTTC
TRBV6-2/TRBV6-3	TRBJ2-1	few	NA	CASSYSMAGMNEQFF	TGTGCCAGCAGTTACTCGATGGCGGGGATGAATGAGCAGTTCTTC
TRBV9	TRBJ1-2	NA	NA	CASSVGGADYGYTF	TGTGCCAGCAGCGTAGGGGGGGCTGACTATGGCTACACCTTC
TRBV29-1	TRBJ1-2	NA	NA	CSVEEHRNYYGYTF	TGCAGCGTTGAAGAGCATAGGAACTACTATGGCTACACCTTC
TRBV3-1	TRBJ2-6	NA	NA	CASSQPASGANVLTF	TGTGCCAGCAGCCAACCAGCTTCTGGGGCCAACGTCCTGACTTTC
TRBV6-6	TRBJ1-1	many	NA	CASSYSGETAFF	TGTGCCAGCAGTTACTCAGGCGAAACAGCTTTCTTT
TRBV19	TRBJ2-7	NA	TRBD1	CATIRTLPGGYEQYF	TGTGCCACCATAAGGACCCTTCCAGGGGGCTACGAGCAGTACTTC
TRBV29-1	TRBJ2-5	many	NA	CSVEPGETQYF	TGCAGCGTTGAACCGGGGGAGACCCAGTACTTC